This T cell receptor beta chain originates from a study of T cell repertoires in cytomegalovirus infection. Whole-study context: Signatures in public TCR beta sequences pointed to both CMV infection and matching HLA type.

Concerning this clonotype itself: Its matching antigen is unknown.

Study results and limitations: HLA-C-restricted CMV clonotypes gave the most frequent clonotype in two of eight donors. Accumulated public TCR beta family frequency recognized individuals carrying CMV together with the relevant HLA.

One entry per CDR3 protein, called by TCRdb with MiXCR from the reads. The repertoire holds 150,000 to 200,000 distinct CDR3 sequences, roughly a sixth seen once, with roughly a sixth in the top ten. V shed 2 bases and J 5 bases; nucleotides not matched to a gene: 7. Germline V gene lookup returns CDR1 SGHVS and CDR2 FNYEAQ. This CDR3 is built from 16 residues. The chain combines TRBV7-6 with TRBJ2-2; 8 bases agree with TRBD1. Sequencing was performed on CD8+ T cells from PBMCs. The TCR was taken from a human donor in good health (CMV status not recorded). Some clones in this sample may be carry-over from other donors' samples. In nucleotides, the CDR3 is TGTGCCAGCAGCTTAAGGGACAGGAAGACTACCGGGGAGCTGTTTTTT. Encoded protein: CASSLRDRKTTGELFF. The full variable domain, its missing parts supplied by reference TRBV7-6 and TRBJ2-2, is GAGVSQSPRYKVTKRGQDVALRCDPISGHVSLYWYRQALGQGPEFLTYFNYEAQQDKSGLPNDRFSAERPEGSISTLTIQRTEQRDSAMYRCASSLRDRKTTGELFFGEGSRLTVL.